This T cell receptor (beta chain) is drawn from a study of cytomegalovirus exposure and HLA in healthy donors. At the level of the study: Around 190 million T cells yielded 117 million unique TCR beta sequences, as an earlier analysis found. An early release of data contained 75 million to 90 million unique TCRs, which came from HLA-typed donors.

Whole-study results and caveats: The authors excluded some V segments, including TRBV6-2 and TRBV6-3, as indistinguishable.

Per the germline V gene, CDR1 is SNHLY and CDR2 is FYNNEI. The CDR3 length is 15 residues. The V end was cut by 7 bases, the J end by 0 bases, with 15 bases between. Points on this clone: Its antigen is not identified.

This PCR relied on a set of 60 Vbeta primers and 13 Jbeta primers. The protocol was immunoSEQ multiplex PCR, while the TCRdb copy is restricted to in-frame clones and leaves out a portion. The table lists more than 100,000 clones, more than 75% of them singletons. The clonotype was recovered from a woman in her late teens or twenties in good health and CMV-seropositive. Material for sequencing was PBMCs. J is TRBJ1-1 and V is TRBV2; D not resolved. In DNA, the CDR3 is TGTGCCAGCACCCGCATGGGCCGGATGAACACTGAAGCTTTCTTT. Its protein product is CASTRMGRMNTEAFF.